What follows describes a single T cell receptor beta chain. Primers for the PCR totalled 60 Vbeta and 13 Jbeta. Using immunoSEQ multiplex PCR, the repertoire was profiled, and TCRdb retains in-frame clones only, with some absent. This sample has some 100,000 clones, with around three quarters found just once. This CDR3 has 15 amino acids. The V gene lost 5 bases and the J gene lost 5 bases, with 15 bases spanning the gap. CDR1 is SGHTA, CDR2 FQGNSA, per germline. These data are taken from a study of cytomegalovirus exposure and HLA in healthy donors. The sample taken for sequencing was PBMCs. The chain joins TRBV7-2 to TRBJ2-2, with a tentative D call TRBD2 (6 bases). This clonotype was sampled from a male donor in good health and CMV-seropositive. The CDR3 DNA follows: TGTGCCAGCAGCACCCGGACTGGAGGGACCGGGGAGCTGTTTTTT. Protein: CASSTRTGGTGELFF.